These 17 T cell receptor beta chains came from one sample sequenced in a study of blood T cell repertoires in COVID-19. Here immunoSEQ multiplex PCR was the method, and the copy in TCRdb shows in-frame clones only, minus some. The table includes some 150,000 clones, around 90% detected once. What was sequenced was peripheral blood. The receptor set was obtained from a man aged 60-69 years with acute or convalescent COVID-19.

The chain uses TRBV19 and TRBJ1-1; TRBD1 matches 8 bases. V lost 6 bases to trimming and J lost 8 bases; unmatched junction nucleotides: 14. Germline CDR1 LNHDA, CDR2 SQIVND (reference sequence). This CDR3 has 15 amino acids. The DNA for the CDR3 is TGTGCCAGTAGCCTGGCTGGACAGGGAGGCTCGGAAGCTTTCTTT. Protein: CASSLAGQGGSEAFF.

This clone has more than one count but fewer than ten. J is TRBJ1-4 and V is TRBV27, with D possibly being TRBD1 (6 bases). The germline gives CDR1 MNHEY, CDR2 SMNVEV (reference sequence). The CDR3 contains 17 residues. V lost 2 bases and J lost 7, with 20 bases in between. The CDR3 DNA is TGTGCCAGCAGTTTAATTCGTGCGGGGGCGCGAGGTGAAAAACTGTTTTTT. Translating gives CASSLIRAGARGEKLFF.

This CDR3 is CASSRGSNQPQHF. The CDR3 DNA reads TGTGCCAGCAGCAGGGGGAGCAATCAGCCCCAGCATTTT. J is TRBJ1-5 and V is TRBV6-5, with 7 bases aligning to TRBD1. The V gene's germline CDR1 is MNHEY and CDR2 SVGAGI. Trimming took 6 bases from V and 1 from J; bases not matched to a gene: 0. This CDR3 contains 13 residues.

This chain links TRBV7-6 with TRBJ2-7; 11 bases fit TRBD1. This CDR3 is built from 15 residues. Germline lookup yields CDR1 SGHVS and CDR2 FNYEAQ. V lost 1 base, J lost 6 bases, and 5 bases stayed unmatched. The DNA for the CDR3 is TGTGCCAGCAGCTTAGGACGGACAGGGGGCTCCGAGCAGTACTTC. This gives the protein CASSLGRTGGSEQYF.

This clone showed up just a few times. This chain links TRBV27 with TRBJ1-4; 10 bases match TRBD1. CDR3 length equals 17 residues. V shed 8 bases, J shed 4 bases, and the junction held 13 bases outside the gene matches. The germline gives CDR1 MNHEY, CDR2 SMNVEV (reference sequence). The CDR3 DNA is TGTGCCAGCTCCAGCGACAGGGGGCGCTTGGGTAATGAAAAACTGTTTTTT. Translated, it gives CASSSDRGRLGNEKLFF. The whole variable domain, filled in from reference TRBV27 and TRBJ1-4, reads EAQVTQNPRYLITVTGKKLTVTCSQNMNHEYMSWYRQDPGLGLRQIYYSMNVEVTDKGDVPEGYKVSRKEKRNFPLILESPSPNQTSLYFCASSSDRGRLGNEKLFFGSGTQLSVL.

The table lists this clone with a few counts. V gene TRBV7-2 combines with J gene TRBJ1-2; 9 bases align to TRBD1. V lost 4 bases, J lost 7 bases, and 10 bases stayed unmatched. CDR1 is SGHTA and CDR2 is FQGNSA in the germline V gene. The CDR3 sequence is 15 residues long. Here the CDR3 reads CASSSEGTGLGGYTF. In DNA form, the CDR3 reads TGTGCCAGCAGCTCAGAGGGGACAGGGTTGGGTGGCTACACCTTC.

The rearrangement joins TRBV4-2 to TRBJ2-1; D gene ambiguous. Trimming cost V 0 bases and J 0 bases, with 3 bases left between them. Germline values: CDR1 LGHNA, CDR2 YNFKEQ. There are 14 residues in the CDR3. CDR3 residues: CASSQESSYNEQFF. The DNA of the CDR3 is TGTGCCAGCAGCCAAGAGAGCTCCTACAATGAGCAGTTCTTC.

The chain combines TRBV7-9 with TRBJ1-2; 9 bases are shared with TRBD1. CDR3 size: 17 residues. CDR1 is SEHNR, CDR2 FQNEAQ, per germline (reference sequence). V lost 4 bases to trimming and J lost 5 bases; unmatched junction nucleotides: 14. The CDR3 sequence is CASSSLRDPGQGYGYTF. CDR3 sequence (DNA): TGTGCCAGCAGCTCACTACGGGACCCGGGACAGGGATATGGCTACACCTTC. The full variable domain, in which reference TRBV7-9 and TRBJ1-2 provide the parts outside the CDR3, is DTGVSQNPRHKITKRGQNVTFRCDPISEHNRLYWYRQTLGQGPEFLTYFQNEAQLEKSRLLSDRFSAERPKGSFSTLEIQRTEQGDSAMYLCASSSLRDPGQGYGYTFGSGTRLTVV.

This clone was detected only once. V usage is TRBV2 and J usage is TRBJ1-5, with 10 bases that match TRBD1. This CDR3 is 14 amino acids long. Germline lookup yields CDR1 SNHLY and CDR2 FYNNEI. J was trimmed by 4 bases and V by 7 bases; bases with no gene match: 4. CDR3: CASKRDRGNQPQHF. The CDR3 nucleotides are TGTGCCAGCAAACGGGACAGGGGTAATCAGCCCCAGCATTTT.

The V call is TRBV5-5, the J call TRBJ1-2; perhaps TRBD1 as D (5 bases). The CDR3 is 13 residues long. Germline values: CDR1 SGHKS, CDR2 YYEKEE (reference sequence). The V gene lost 4 bases and the J gene lost 4 bases, with 11 bases spanning the gap. CDR3 sequence reads: CASSLTDRYGYTF. CDR3 DNA sequence: TGTGCCAGCAGCCTGACAGACCGCTATGGCTACACCTTC.

This chain uses TRBV18 with TRBJ1-1; D gene ambiguous. Germline loops: CDR1 KGHSH, CDR2 LQKENI. Trimming removed 3 bases at V and 0 bases at J, with 17 bases between. The CDR3 sequence is 17 residues long. This CDR3 is CASSPGRLNLLNTEAFF. For the CDR3, the DNA is TGTGCCAGCTCACCGGGGAGGTTGAACCTACTGAACACTGAAGCTTTCTTT. Supplemented by reference TRBV18 and TRBJ1-1, the full variable domain reads NAGVMQNPRHLVRRRGQEARLRCSPMKGHSHVYWYRQLPEEGLKFMVYLQKENIIDESGMPKERFSAEFPKEGPSILRIQQVVRGDSAAYFCASSPGRLNLLNTEAFFGQGTRLTVV.

The chain recombines TRBV19 with TRBJ1-2; 9 bases map to TRBD1. This CDR3 spans 11 amino acids. Germline CDR1 reads LNHDA; CDR2 reads SQIVND (reference sequence). J lost 8 bases, V lost 10 bases, and 5 bases had no gene match. This CDR3 is CATRTGVGYTF. The CDR3 bases are TGTGCCACACGGACAGGGGTCGGCTACACCTTC.

The chain joins TRBV29-1 to TRBJ2-6; D call uncertain. From germline, CDR1 is SQVTM and CDR2 ANQGSEA. The V end lost 7 bases, the J end lost 0 bases, and 19 bases lay between the germline ends. The CDR3 length is 17 residues. CDR3 nucleotide sequence: TGCAGCGCTTACAGTTTTTCCTCCCTCTCTGGGGCCAACGTCCTGACTTTC. Amino acid sequence: CSAYSFSSLSGANVLTF.

This chain uses TRBV7-2 with TRBJ1-2, with D tentatively TRBD1 (5 bases). CDR3 length equals 13 residues. Germline lookup yields CDR1 SGHTA and CDR2 FQGNSA. With 8 bases removed from V and 4 bases from J, the gap between germline ends came to 14 bases. CDR3 sequence (DNA): TGTGCCAGCTCCAGGGCGGCGAGCTATGGCTACACCTTC. Translated, it gives CASSRAASYGYTF.

The genes are TRBV6-5 and TRBJ2-1, with D maybe TRBD2 (5 bases). Per germline, CDR1 MNHEY and CDR2 SVGAGI. The length of the CDR3 is 12 residues. V lost 8 bases and J 4 bases, leaving 9 bases between the germline ends. CDR3 loop: CASLTGYNEQFF. CDR3 coding DNA: TGTGCCAGCCTAACGGGATACAATGAGCAGTTCTTC.

The table lists this clone with a count of one. This chain uses TRBV24-1 with TRBJ2-2; D perhaps matches TRBD2 (5 bases). Trimming took off 3 bases at V and 1 base at J, with 8 bases between the two ends. Germline CDR1 and CDR2: KGHDR and SFDVKD. CDR3 length: 15 amino acids. The CDR3: CATSDPRGNTGELFF. CDR3 coding DNA: TGTGCCACCAGTGATCCCCGGGGGAACACCGGGGAGCTGTTTTTT.

The V and J genes are TRBV5-6 and TRBJ1-1; D may be TRBD1 (5 bases). The CDR3 loop spans 14 amino acids. Per germline, CDR1 SGHDT and CDR2 YYEEEE. V was pared by 1 base and J by 3 bases, with 10 bases between. As DNA, the CDR3 is TGTGCCAGCAGCTTGCAGGGAGGAGACACTGAAGCTTTCTTT. This gives the protein CASSLQGGDTEAFF.